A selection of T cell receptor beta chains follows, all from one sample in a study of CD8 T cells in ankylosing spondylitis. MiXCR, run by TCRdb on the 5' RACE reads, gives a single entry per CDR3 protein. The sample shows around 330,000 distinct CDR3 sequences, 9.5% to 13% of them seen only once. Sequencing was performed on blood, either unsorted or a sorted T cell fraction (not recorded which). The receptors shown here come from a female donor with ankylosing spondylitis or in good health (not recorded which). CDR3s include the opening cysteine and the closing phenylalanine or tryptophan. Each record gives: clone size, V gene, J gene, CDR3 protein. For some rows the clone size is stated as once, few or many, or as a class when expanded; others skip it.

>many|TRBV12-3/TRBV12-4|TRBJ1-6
CASRRDTNSPLHF
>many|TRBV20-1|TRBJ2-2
CSAHVGTGELFF
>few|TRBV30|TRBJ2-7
CAWGRDLKTYEQYF
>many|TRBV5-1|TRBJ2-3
CASSAGTGVNTQYF
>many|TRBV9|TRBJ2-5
CASSVDLSTGGEETQYF
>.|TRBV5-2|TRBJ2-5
CAMGPGPGCKETQYF
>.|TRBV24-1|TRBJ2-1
CATSDFSGGPSYNEQFF
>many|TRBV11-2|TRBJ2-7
CASSLDLGREQYF
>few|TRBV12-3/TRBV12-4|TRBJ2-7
CASTLFGFGVGQYF
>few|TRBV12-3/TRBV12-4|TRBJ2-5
CASSFDRGYKGTQYF
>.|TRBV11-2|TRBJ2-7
CASSLVGLGQGDDEQYF
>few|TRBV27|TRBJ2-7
CASSPRLAGDPEQYF
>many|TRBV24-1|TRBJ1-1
CATSDWGAEAFF
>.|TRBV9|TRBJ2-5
CASSVEAGGKETQYF
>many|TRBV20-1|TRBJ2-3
CSARGYTDTQYF
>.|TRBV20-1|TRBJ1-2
CSARASDRLYGYTF
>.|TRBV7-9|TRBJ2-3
CASSPPGLAGSDTQYF
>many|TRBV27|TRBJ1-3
CASTPQWGTGNTIYF
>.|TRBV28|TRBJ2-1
CASTLSGREGEQFF
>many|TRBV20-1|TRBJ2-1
CSAKKWTSVYNEQFF
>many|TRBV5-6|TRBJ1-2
CASNRRNYGYTF
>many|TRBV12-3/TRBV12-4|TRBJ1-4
CASTRPDRNEKLFF
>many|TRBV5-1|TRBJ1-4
CASSSTGTSEKLFF